This is a list of T cell receptor beta chains from one sample in a study of blood T cell repertoires in COVID-19. Method: immunoSEQ multiplex PCR; TCRdb's copy keeps in-frame clones and lacks some. The sample yields 310,000 or so clones, approximately 83% seen once. Sequenced input: peripheral blood. Receptors originate from a woman in her twenties or thirties who had recovered from COVID-19. The conserved cysteine and the conserved F or W are not part of the CDR3 here. A clone size is listed for some rows: how often the clone was seen (once, few, many), or a class if it is expanded.

clone size | V gene | CDR3 protein
NA | TRBV5-1 | ASSRGQGFNIEQF
NA | TRBV4-1 | ASSPGARQGEETQY
NA | TRBV5-5 | ASSEKTSGSFYEQY
NA | TRBV7-9 | ASSSPAGGETGELF
few | TRBV30 | AWSVVEGTEAF
NA | TRBV28 | ASRAGGLEQY
NA | TRBV7-2 | ASSLDLSGGDNEQF
few | TRBV7-2 | ASSPRGGRLSEQY
NA | TRBV19 | ARGRAGRGEGYT
few | TRBV29-1 | SVKGTLTWEQY
NA | TRBV29-1 | SVVIGEQY
NA | TRBV9 | ASSVAGAGETQY
NA | TRBV29-1 | SASSGQGAYEQY
NA | TRBV4-1 | ASSQTTGWSEKLF
NA | TRBV6-5 | ASSSNLKLVKTEAF
NA | TRBV4-2 | ASSDRQTAEGTDTQY
NA | TRBV6-5 | ASIRQGASGTEAF
NA | TRBV3-1/TRBV3-2 | ASSLTGGREKLF
NA | TRBV19 | ASSGFGGIYEQY
NA | TRBV3-1/TRBV3-2 | ASSHRGNEQF
NA | TRBV3-1/TRBV3-2 | ASSQNSPGSPDSPLH
NA | TRBV24-1 | ATSDDAGAGNQPQH
NA | TRBV28 | ASSLDRGPSYYYEQY
NA | TRBV7-3 | ASSGRGRGPLHEQF
NA | TRBV28 | ASPAPKGMNTEAF
NA | TRBV27 | ASSPRGSGVGQETQY
NA | TRBV4-1 | ASSQAGQAYEQY
NA | TRBV2 | ASRAGTMNTGELF
NA | TRBV24-1 | ATSGPSGSSSYNEQF
few | TRBV7-2 | ASSLGPGQAYEQY
NA | TRBV7-3 | ASSREAGVETQY
NA | TRBV10-3 | ATRTGEAYGYT
NA | TRBV6-5 | ASRTATYRYT
NA | TRBV4-3 | ASSQGQGAGNEKLF
NA | TRBV5-6 | ASSFAGTIQETQY
NA | TRBV19 | ASSIGRLSTDTQY
NA | TRBV4-3 | ASSQAMNSGTGNTIY
NA | TRBV6-2/TRBV6-3 | ASSLPTGGGVTQY
once | TRBV7-2 | ASSLGRTANNYGYT
NA | TRBV7-6 | ASSRKTGDTEAF
few | TRBV3-1/TRBV3-2 | ASSQDRTAQF
NA | TRBV14 | ASSQGGLSDEQY
NA | TRBV19 | ASSIDGQGFNQPQH
NA | TRBV7-3 | ASSPGQGIADTQY
few | TRBV11-2 | ASSPTTGGDGYT
NA | TRBV19 | ASSPRTGTGSYEQY
NA | TRBV28 | ASSGDSFHQF
NA | TRBV2 | ASSESPGGTYGYT
NA | TRBV6-1 | ASSAGHTGGRTDTQY
NA | TRBV3-1/TRBV3-2 | ASSQGGYNGQF
once | TRBV7-7 | ASSKGAGELF
few | TRBV6-1 | ASSAVGRGNTGELF
NA | TRBV5-1 | ASSPTLQNPSNEQF
NA | TRBV5-8 | ASSFRRRGYT
few | TRBV6-5 | ASSFAEGSYNSPLH